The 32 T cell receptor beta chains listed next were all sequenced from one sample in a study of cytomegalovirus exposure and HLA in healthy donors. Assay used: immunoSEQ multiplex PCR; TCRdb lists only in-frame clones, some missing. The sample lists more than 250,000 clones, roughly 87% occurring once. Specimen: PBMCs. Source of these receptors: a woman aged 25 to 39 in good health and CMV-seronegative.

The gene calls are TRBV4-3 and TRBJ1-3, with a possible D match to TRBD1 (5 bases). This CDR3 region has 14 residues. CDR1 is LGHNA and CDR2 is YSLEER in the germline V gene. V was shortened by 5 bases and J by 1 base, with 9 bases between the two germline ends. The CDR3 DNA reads TGCGCCAGCAGCGGGACTGGATCTGGAAACACCATATATTTT. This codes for CASSGTGSGNTIYF.

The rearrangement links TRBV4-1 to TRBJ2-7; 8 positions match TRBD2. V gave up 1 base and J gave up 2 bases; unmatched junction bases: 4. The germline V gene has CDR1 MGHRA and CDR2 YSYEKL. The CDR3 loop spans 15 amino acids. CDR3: CASSQAAGVTYEQYF. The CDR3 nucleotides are TGCGCCAGCAGCCAAGCAGCGGGAGTCACCTACGAGCAGTACTTC.

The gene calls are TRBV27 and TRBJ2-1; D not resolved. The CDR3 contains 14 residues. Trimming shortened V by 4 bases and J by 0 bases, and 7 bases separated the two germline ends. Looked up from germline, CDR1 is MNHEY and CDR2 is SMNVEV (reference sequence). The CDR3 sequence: CASSWAASYNEQFF. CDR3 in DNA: TGTGCCAGCAGTTGGGCGGCCTCCTACAATGAGCAGTTCTTC.

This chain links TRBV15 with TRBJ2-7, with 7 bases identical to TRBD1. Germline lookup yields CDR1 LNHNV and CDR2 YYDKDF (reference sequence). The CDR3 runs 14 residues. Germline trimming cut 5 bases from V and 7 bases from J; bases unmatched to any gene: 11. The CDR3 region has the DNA TGTGCCACCAGCGAACCGGGACAGCATCATGAGCAGTACTTC. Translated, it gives CATSEPGQHHEQYF.

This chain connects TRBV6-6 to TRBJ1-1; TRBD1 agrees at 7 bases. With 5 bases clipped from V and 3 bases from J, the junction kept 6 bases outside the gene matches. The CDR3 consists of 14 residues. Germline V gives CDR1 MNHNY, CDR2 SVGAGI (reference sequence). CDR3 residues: CASSKIDRDTEAFF. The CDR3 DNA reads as TGTGCCAGCAGTAAAATCGACAGGGACACTGAAGCTTTCTTT.

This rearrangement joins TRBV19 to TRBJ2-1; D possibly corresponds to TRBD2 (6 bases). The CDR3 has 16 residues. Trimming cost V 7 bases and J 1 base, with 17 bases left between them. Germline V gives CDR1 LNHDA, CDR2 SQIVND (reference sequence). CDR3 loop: CASNSRGTKSYNEQFF. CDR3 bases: TGTGCCAGTAACTCCCGCGGGACCAAGTCCTACAATGAGCAGTTCTTC. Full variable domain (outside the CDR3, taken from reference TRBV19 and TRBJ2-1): DGGITQSPKYLFRKEGQNVTLSCEQNLNHDAMYWYRQDPGQGLRLIYYSQIVNDFQKGDIAEGYSVSREKKESFPLTVTSAQKNPTAFYLCASNSRGTKSYNEQFFGPGTRLTVL.

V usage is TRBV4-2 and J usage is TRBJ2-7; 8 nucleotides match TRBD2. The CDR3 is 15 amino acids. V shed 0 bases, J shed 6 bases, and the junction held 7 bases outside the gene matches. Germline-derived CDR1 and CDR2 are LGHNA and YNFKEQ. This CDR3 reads CASSQETSANSEQYF. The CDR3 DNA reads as TGTGCCAGCAGCCAAGAGACTAGCGCGAATAGCGAGCAGTACTTC.

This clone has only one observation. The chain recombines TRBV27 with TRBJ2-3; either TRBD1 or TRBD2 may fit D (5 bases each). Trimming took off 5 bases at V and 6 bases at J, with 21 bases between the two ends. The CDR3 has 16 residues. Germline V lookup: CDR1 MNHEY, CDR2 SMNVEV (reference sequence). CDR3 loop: CASSPRSGRARDTQYF. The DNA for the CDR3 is TGTGCCAGCAGTCCCCGATCGGGACGAGCGAGGGATACGCAGTATTTT.

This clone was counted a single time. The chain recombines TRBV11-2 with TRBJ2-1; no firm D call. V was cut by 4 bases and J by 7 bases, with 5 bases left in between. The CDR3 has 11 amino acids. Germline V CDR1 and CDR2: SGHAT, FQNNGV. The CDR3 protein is CASSSLNEQFF. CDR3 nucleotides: TGTGCCAGCAGCTCCCTAAATGAGCAGTTCTTC.

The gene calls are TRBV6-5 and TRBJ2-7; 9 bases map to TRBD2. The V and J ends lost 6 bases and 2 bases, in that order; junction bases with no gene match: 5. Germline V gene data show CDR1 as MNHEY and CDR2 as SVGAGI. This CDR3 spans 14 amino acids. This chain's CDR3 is CASRVAGEPYEQYF. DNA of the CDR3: TGTGCCAGCAGAGTAGCGGGAGAACCCTACGAGCAGTACTTC.

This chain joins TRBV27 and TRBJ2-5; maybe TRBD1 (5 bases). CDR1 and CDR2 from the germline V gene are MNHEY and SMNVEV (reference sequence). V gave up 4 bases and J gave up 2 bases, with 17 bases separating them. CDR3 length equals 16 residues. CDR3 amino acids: CASSSSPLAGQETQYF. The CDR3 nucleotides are TGTGCCAGCAGTTCTTCCCCTCTGGCAGGGCAAGAGACCCAGTACTTC.

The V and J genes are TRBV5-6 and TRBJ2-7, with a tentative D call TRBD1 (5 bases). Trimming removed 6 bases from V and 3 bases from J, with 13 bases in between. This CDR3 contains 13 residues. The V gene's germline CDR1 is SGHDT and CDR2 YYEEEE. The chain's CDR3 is CASNSDRNYEQYF. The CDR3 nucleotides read TGTGCCAGCAACTCCGACAGAAACTACGAGCAGTACTTC.

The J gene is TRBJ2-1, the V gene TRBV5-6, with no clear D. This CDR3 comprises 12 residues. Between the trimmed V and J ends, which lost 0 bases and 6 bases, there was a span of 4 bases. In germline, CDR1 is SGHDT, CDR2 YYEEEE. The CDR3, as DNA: TGTGCCAGCAGCTTGGTGTTCAATGAGCAGTTCTTC. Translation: CASSLVFNEQFF.

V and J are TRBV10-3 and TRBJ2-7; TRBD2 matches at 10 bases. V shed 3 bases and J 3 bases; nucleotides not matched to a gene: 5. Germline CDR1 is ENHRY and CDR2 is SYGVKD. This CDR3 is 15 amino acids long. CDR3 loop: CAISDGTSAIYEQYF. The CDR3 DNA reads TGTGCCATCAGTGATGGGACTAGCGCGATCTACGAGCAGTACTTC.

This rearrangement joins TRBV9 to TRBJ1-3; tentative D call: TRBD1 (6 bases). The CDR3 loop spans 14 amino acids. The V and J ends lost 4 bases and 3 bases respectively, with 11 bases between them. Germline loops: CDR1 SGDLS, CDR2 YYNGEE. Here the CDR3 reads CASSNRELGNTIYF. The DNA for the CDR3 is TGTGCCAGCAGCAACAGGGAACTTGGAAACACCATATATTTT.

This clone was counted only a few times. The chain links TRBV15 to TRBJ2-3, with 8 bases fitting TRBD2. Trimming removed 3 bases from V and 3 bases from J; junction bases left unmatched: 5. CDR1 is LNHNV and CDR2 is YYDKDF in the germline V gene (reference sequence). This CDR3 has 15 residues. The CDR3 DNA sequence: TGTGCCACCAGCAGGTGGGCGGGGGGTACAGATACGCAGTATTTT. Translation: CATSRWAGGTDTQYF.

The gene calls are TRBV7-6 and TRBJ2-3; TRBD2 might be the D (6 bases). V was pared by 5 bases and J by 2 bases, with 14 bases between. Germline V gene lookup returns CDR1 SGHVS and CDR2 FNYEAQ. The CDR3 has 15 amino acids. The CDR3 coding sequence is TGTGCCAGCAGCCTCTTTGCGGGAACCACAGATACGCAGTATTTT. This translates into CASSLFAGTTDTQYF.

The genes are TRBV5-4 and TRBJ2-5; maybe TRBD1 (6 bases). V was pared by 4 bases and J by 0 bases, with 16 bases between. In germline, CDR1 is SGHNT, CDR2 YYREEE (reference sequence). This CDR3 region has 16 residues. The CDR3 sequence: CASSPYDDRYQETQYF. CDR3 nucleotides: TGTGCCAGCAGCCCCTATGACGACAGGTACCAAGAGACCCAGTACTTC.

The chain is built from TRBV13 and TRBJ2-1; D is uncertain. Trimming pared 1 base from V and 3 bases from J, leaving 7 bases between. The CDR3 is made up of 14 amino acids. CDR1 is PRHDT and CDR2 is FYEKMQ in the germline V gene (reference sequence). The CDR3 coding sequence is TGTGCCAGCAGCTTAGTTGCCAACTACAATGAGCAGTTCTTC. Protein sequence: CASSLVANYNEQFF.

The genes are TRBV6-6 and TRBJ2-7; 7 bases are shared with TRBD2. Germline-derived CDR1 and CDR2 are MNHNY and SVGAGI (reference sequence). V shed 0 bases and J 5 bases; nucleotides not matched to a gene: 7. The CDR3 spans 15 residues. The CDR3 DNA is TGTGCCAGCAGTTACTCGATCACTAGCGAGAACGAGCAGTACTTC. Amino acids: CASSYSITSENEQYF.

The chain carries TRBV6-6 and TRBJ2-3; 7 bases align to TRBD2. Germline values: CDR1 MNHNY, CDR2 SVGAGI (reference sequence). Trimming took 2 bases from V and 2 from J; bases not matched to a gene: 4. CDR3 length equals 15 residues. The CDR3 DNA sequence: TGTGCCAGCAGTTACGGGAGGGCCTACACAGATACGCAGTATTTT. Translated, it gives CASSYGRAYTDTQYF.

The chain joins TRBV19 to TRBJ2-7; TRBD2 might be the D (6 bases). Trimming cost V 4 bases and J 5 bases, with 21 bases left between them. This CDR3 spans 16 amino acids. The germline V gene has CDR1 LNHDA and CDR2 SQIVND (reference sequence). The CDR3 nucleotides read TGTGCCAGTAGTAACATTTTGCGGAGGGCCGAGGACGAGCAGTACTTC. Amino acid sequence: CASSNILRRAEDEQYF.

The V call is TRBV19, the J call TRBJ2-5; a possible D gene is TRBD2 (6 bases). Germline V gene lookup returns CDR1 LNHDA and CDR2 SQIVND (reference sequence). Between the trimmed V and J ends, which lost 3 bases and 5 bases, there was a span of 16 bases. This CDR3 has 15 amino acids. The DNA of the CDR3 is TGTGCCAGTAGTATCGGAGGAGGGCCAAGGGAGACCCAGTACTTC. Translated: CASSIGGGPRETQYF.

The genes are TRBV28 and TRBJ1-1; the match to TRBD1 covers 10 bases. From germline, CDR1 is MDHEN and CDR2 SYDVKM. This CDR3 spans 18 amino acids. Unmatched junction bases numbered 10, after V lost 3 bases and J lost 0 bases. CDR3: CASSFADRGLTMNTEAFF. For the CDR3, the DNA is TGTGCCAGCAGTTTTGCCGACAGGGGGCTTACGATGAACACTGAAGCTTTCTTT.

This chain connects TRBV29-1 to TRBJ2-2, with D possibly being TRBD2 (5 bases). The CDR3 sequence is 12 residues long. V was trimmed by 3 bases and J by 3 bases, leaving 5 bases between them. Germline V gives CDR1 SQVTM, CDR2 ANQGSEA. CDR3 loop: CSVERDTGELFF. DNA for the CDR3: TGCAGCGTTGAGAGGGACACCGGGGAGCTGTTTTTT.

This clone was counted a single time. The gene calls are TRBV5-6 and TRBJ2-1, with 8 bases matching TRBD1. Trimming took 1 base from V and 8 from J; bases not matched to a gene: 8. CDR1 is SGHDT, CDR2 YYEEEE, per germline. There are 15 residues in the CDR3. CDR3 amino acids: CASSLNGDRMYEQFF. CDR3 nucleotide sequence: TGTGCCAGCAGCTTGAATGGGGACAGGATGTATGAGCAGTTCTTC.

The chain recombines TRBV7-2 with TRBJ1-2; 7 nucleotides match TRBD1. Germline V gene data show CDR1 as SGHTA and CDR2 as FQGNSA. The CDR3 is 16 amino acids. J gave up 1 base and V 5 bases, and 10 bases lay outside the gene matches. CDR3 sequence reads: CASSRQGSLLNYGYTF. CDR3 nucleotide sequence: TGTGCCAGCAGCCGACAGGGTTCTCTACTTAACTATGGCTACACCTTC.

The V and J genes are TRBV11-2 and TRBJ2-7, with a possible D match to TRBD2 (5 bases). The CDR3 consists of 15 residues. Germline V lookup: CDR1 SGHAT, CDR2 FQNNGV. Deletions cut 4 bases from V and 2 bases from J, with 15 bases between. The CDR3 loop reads CASSSQRLGTYEQYF. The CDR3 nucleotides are TGTGCCAGCAGCTCGCAGAGACTCGGGACCTACGAGCAGTACTTC.

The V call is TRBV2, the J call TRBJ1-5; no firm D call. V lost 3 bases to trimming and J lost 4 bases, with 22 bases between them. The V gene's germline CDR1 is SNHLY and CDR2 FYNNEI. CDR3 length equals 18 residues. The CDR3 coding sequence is TGTGCCAGCAGTGACGTGCCAGGAAGGGTTGTGTTGAATCAGCCCCAGCATTTT. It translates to CASSDVPGRVVLNQPQHF.

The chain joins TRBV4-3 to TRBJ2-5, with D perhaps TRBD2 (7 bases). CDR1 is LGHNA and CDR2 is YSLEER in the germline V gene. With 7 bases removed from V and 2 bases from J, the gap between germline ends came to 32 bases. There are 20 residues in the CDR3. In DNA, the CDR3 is TGCGCCAGCACCGAGGGGGGGAACAGGAGGGAGGAGGGTAGGCAAGAGACCCAGTACTTC. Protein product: CASTEGGNRREEGRQETQYF.

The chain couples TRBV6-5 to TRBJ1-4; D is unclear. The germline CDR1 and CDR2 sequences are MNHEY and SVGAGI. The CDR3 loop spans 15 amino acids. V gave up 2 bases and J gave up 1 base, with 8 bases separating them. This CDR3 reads CASSYLLGTNEKLFF. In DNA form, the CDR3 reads TGTGCCAGCAGTTACCTCCTAGGAACTAATGAAAAACTGTTTTTT.

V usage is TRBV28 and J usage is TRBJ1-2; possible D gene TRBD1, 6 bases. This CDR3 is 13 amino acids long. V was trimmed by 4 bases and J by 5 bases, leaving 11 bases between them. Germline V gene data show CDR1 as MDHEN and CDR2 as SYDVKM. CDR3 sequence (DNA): TGTGCCAGCAGTTCCGGGGGGCGGTATGGCTACACCTTC. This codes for CASSSGGRYGYTF.